This T cell receptor beta chain stems from a study of Graves' ophthalmopathy and Graves' hyperthyroidism. Study findings and constraints: In blood appeared most of the expanded thyroid clonotypes whose frequency exceeded 0.001.

Losses at the gene ends were 3 bases for V and 6 bases for J; bases not matched to a gene: 7. The CDR3 covers 14 residues. Germline loops: CDR1 DFQATT, CDR2 SNEGSKA (reference sequence). Remarks on this clonotype: Its antigen is undetermined.

Amplification targeted the TCR beta CDR3 regions, with RNA transcripts as the source material. An initial RT-PCR round employing HTBI primers preceded a second-round multiplex PCR. TCRdb passed the multiplex PCR reads through MiXCR, listing each CDR3 protein once. The sample shows hundreds of thousands of distinct CDR3 sequences, 22% of them seen only once. V and J are TRBV20-1 and TRBJ1-5; 8 bases match TRBD1. The TCR sequence derives from a young woman with stable Graves' hyperthyroidism. Some clones in this sample may be carry-over from other donors' samples. The sequenced sample was peripheral blood. This CDR3 reads CSARDRERSQPQHF. CDR3 DNA sequence: TGCAGTGCTAGGGACAGGGAAAGGAGTCAGCCCCAGCATTTT.